A selection of T cell receptor beta chains follows, all from one sample in a study of spatial heterogeneity in lung cancer. TCRdb ran MiXCR on the 5' RACE reads and lists one entry per CDR3 protein. The data hold nearly 95,000 distinct CDR3 sequences, with roughly 19% observed a single time. Sample: PBMCs, taken at follow-up. Every receptor here comes from a male donor with early-stage non-small cell lung cancer. Each CDR3 is given with its conserved first and last residue. A D gene is named only where the DNA matches it firmly. Where a row states a size, it is once, few, many or the class of an expanded clone; other rows omit it.

CDR3: CSATTGFDDGYTF
DNA: TGCAGCGCTACAACAGGGTTTGACGATGGCTACACCTTC
size: few
V: TRBV29-1
D: .
J: TRBJ1-2

CDR3: CASSRTGGVHEQYF
DNA: TGCGCCAGCTCGAGGACAGGGGGCGTCCACGAGCAGTACTTC
size: few
V: TRBV5-1
D: TRBD1
J: TRBJ2-7

CDR3: CASTPGTSGGEQYF
DNA: TGTGCCAGCACCCCCGGGACTAGCGGGGGGGAGCAGTACTTC
size: few
V: TRBV7-2
D: TRBD2
J: TRBJ2-7

CDR3: CASSWDRGTGELFF
DNA: TGTGCCAGCAGCTGGGACAGGGGGACCGGGGAGCTGTTTTTT
size: few
V: TRBV5-6
D: TRBD1
J: TRBJ2-2

CDR3: CASSIFTDTQYF
DNA: TGTGCCAGCAGCATCTTTACAGATACGCAGTATTTT
size: many
V: TRBV5-6
D: .
J: TRBJ2-3

CDR3: CGEGLTSGSWVRCEQFF
DNA: TGCGGGGAAGGACTAACCAGCGGGAGTTGGGTGCGGTGTGAGCAGTTCTTC
size: .
V: TRBV20-1
D: TRBD2
J: TRBJ2-1

CDR3: CASSQDRGQTGELFF
DNA: TGCGCCAGCAGCCAAGACAGGGGGCAAACCGGGGAGCTGTTTTTT
size: .
V: TRBV4-3
D: TRBD1
J: TRBJ2-2

CDR3: CASSYKGNYGYTF
DNA: TGTGCCAGCAGTTATAAGGGGAACTATGGCTACACCTTC
size: few
V: TRBV6-2/TRBV6-3
D: .
J: TRBJ1-2

CDR3: CASSQRGQGTSGNTIYF
DNA: TGCGCCAGCAGCCAGAGAGGACAGGGAACCTCTGGAAACACCATATATTTT
size: .
V: TRBV4-1
D: TRBD1
J: TRBJ1-3

CDR3: CSVRQGTAEAFF
DNA: TGCAGCGTCCGACAGGGGACCGCTGAAGCTTTCTTT
size: .
V: TRBV29-1
D: TRBD1
J: TRBJ1-1

CDR3: CASSLGAGFAADTQYF
DNA: TGTGCCAGCAGCTTAGGGGCCGGGTTCGCGGCAGATACGCAGTATTTT
size: few
V: TRBV7-9
D: .
J: TRBJ2-3

CDR3: CSAKDPPEAFF
DNA: TGCAGTGCTAAGGACCCGCCTGAAGCTTTCTTT
size: .
V: TRBV20-1
D: .
J: TRBJ1-1

CDR3: CSAKDRGVNQPQHF
DNA: TGCAGTGCTAAGGACAGGGGGGTCAATCAGCCCCAGCATTTT
size: many
V: TRBV20-1
D: TRBD1
J: TRBJ1-5

CDR3: CASSIDEGRPVLFF
DNA: TGTGCCAGTAGTATAGACGAGGGGAGACCTGTGCTGTTTTTT
size: .
V: TRBV19
D: .
J: TRBJ1-4

CDR3: CASSLGGQSNEQFF
DNA: TGTGCCAGCAGCTTAGGGGGACAAAGCAATGAGCAGTTCTTC
size: many
V: TRBV7-6
D: .
J: TRBJ2-1

CDR3: CSARVTSTDTQYF
DNA: TGCAGTGCTAGGGTTACTAGCACAGATACGCAGTATTTT
size: many
V: TRBV20-1
D: .
J: TRBJ2-3

CDR3: CASAFSGANVLTF
DNA: TGTGCCAGCGCCTTCTCTGGGGCCAACGTCCTGACTTTC
size: .
V: TRBV5-6
D: .
J: TRBJ2-6

CDR3: CASSEALRVTQPQHF
DNA: TGTGCCAGCAGTGAAGCGCTCAGGGTCACTCAGCCCCAGCATTTT
size: few
V: TRBV6-1
D: .
J: TRBJ1-5

CDR3: CASSLNGLAGGGSYNEQFF
DNA: TGTGCCAGCAGCTTAAACGGGCTAGCGGGAGGAGGGTCCTACAATGAGCAGTTCTTC
size: .
V: TRBV7-3
D: TRBD2
J: TRBJ2-1

CDR3: CASTRQALNTEAFF
DNA: TGTGCCAGCACCAGACAGGCGTTGAACACTGAAGCTTTCTTT
size: few
V: TRBV9
D: .
J: TRBJ1-1

CDR3: CASSLDSLNTEAFF
DNA: TGTGCCAGCAGCTTGGACAGTTTGAACACTGAAGCTTTCTTT
size: .
V: TRBV9
D: .
J: TRBJ1-1

CDR3: CSVERNEQFF
DNA: TGCAGCGTTGAAAGAAATGAGCAGTTCTTC
size: many
V: TRBV29-1
D: .
J: TRBJ2-1

CDR3: CSAKRGGNEQFF
DNA: TGCAGTGCTAAACGGGGGGGCAATGAGCAGTTCTTC
size: many
V: TRBV20-1
D: TRBD2
J: TRBJ2-1

CDR3: CASSPDRPGELFF
DNA: TGCGCCAGCAGCCCTGACCGGCCCGGGGAGCTGTTTTTT
size: many
V: TRBV5-1
D: .
J: TRBJ2-2

CDR3: CASSLPDYNNEQFF
DNA: TGTGCCAGCAGTTTACCGGACTATAACAATGAGCAGTTCTTC
size: .
V: TRBV28
D: .
J: TRBJ2-1

CDR3: CSAIPGQGSDTQYF
DNA: TGCAGTGCTATACCGGGACAGGGCTCAGATACGCAGTATTTT
size: few
V: TRBV20-1
D: TRBD1
J: TRBJ2-3

CDR3: CASSELRQPQHF
DNA: TGTGCCAGCAGTGAACTGCGTCAGCCCCAGCATTTT
size: many
V: TRBV6-1
D: .
J: TRBJ1-5

CDR3: CASSHGGALNTGELFF
DNA: TGTGCCAGCAGCCATGGGGGGGCGTTGAACACCGGGGAGCTGTTTTTT
size: few
V: TRBV12-3/TRBV12-4
D: .
J: TRBJ2-2